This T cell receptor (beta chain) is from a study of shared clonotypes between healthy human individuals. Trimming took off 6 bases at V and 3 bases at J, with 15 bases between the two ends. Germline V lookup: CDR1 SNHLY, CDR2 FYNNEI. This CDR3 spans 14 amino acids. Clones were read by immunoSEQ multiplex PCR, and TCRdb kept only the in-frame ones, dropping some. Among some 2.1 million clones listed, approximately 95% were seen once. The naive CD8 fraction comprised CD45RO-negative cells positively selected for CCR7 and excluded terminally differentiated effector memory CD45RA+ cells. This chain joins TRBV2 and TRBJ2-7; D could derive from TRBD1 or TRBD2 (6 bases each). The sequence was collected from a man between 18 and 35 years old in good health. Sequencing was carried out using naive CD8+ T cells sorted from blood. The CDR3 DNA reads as TGTGCCAGCAGAGGGGGGAGGATGTACTACGAGCAGTACTTC. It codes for CASRGGRMYYEQYF.